The clone carrying this T cell receptor beta chain has ten or more counts. Its cognate antigen is unknown. The data are from a study of CD8 T cells in ankylosing spondylitis. Overall study results and limits: Those disease-linked clones were CD8+; they were also relatively rare in peripheral blood. Past research had described some motif variants in reactive arthritis synovial fluid and blood. In ankylosing spondylitis patients, matched synovial fluid reportedly showed significant enrichment of disease-linked clones.

For TCR beta, libraries came from quantitative 5'-RACE with molecular barcodes. Using its own MiXCR run on the 5' RACE reads, TCRdb lists one record per CDR3 protein. Counted here are roughly 250,000 distinct CDR3 sequences, about 10% occurring once; the ten biggest clones make up 2% to 3%. Looked up from germline, CDR1 is ENHRY and CDR2 is SYGVKD. The CDR3 is made up of 12 amino acids. V dropped 11 bases and J dropped 5; count of bases not matched to a gene: 9. The sequencing input was blood, either unsorted or a sorted T cell fraction (not recorded which). The chain has TRBV10-3 and TRBJ2-7; 7 nucleotides align to TRBD2. This sequence was found in a male donor with ankylosing spondylitis or in good health (not recorded which). CDR3 DNA: TGTGCCGTTCACAGCGGGACTAACGAGCAGTACTTC. The encoded protein is CAVHSGTNEQYF.